This TCR beta chain was sequenced in a study of blood T cells in healthy people across ages. Study conclusions and caveats: More naive CD4+ cells and higher diversity marked long-lived donors relative to aged donors. Samples with more naive T cells showed higher observed beta diversity.

A remark on this clonotype: Antigen unknown.

Germline V gene data show CDR1 as SQVTM and CDR2 as ANQGSEA. The CDR3 length is 15 residues. With V trimmed by 0 bases and J by 3 bases, 6 bases remained unmatched. A second PCR of roughly 7 to 11 cycles used a sample-barcoded 5' primer and a J-beta primer mix. The template-switch adaptor was a 5' adaptor with 12 random nucleotides. It tagged each cDNA molecule. TCRdb used MiXCR to reprocess the 5' RACE reads, holding one entry per CDR3 protein. Among approximately 800,000 distinct CDR3 sequences, roughly 26% were seen once, and the ten largest hold less than 3.5%. The same data also contributed to another study, on T cells of mothers and their children.

Specimen: blood. The chain carries TRBV29-1 and TRBJ2-7; the match to TRBD1 covers 9 bases. This clonotype originated in a boy aged 5-17 years in good health. CDR3 in amino acids: CSVEEGTGNHYEQYF. The CDR3 DNA sequence: TGCAGCGTTGAAGAGGGGACAGGGAATCACTACGAGCAGTACTTC.